One T cell receptor (beta chain) is described in this entry. This entry is derived from a study of T cell responses to AZD1222 COVID-19 vaccine. Looked up from germline, CDR1 is KGHDR and CDR2 is SFDVKD. The CDR3 is 14 amino acids. V lost 4 bases and J lost 8; bases outside the gene matches: 8. The assay was immunoSEQ multiplex PCR, and TCRdb's table has in-frame clones only and misses some. This sample has 80,000 to 90,000 clones, with around 91% found just once. The source material was peripheral blood, sampled on day 0 of MenACWY control vaccination. The genes are TRBV24-1 and TRBJ1-2; 8 positions match TRBD1. The receptor was derived from an adult in good health. This CDR3 reads CATSEPTGGEGYTF. CDR3 coding DNA: TGTGCCACCAGTGAACCCACAGGGGGTGAAGGCTACACCTTC.